A single sample is the source of the 3 T cell receptor beta chains below, sequenced in a study of radiation and T cells in renal cell carcinoma. The time point was: blood 2 weeks post-SBRT. Treatment here: 15 Gy SBRT to primary tumor, nephrectomy 4 weeks later. Generated by immunoSEQ multiplex PCR, the TCRdb table keeps only in-frame clones and is missing some. In the table there are just under 80,000 clones, about 86% of which are singletons. Here the sequenced sample was blood, taken from a patient whose treatment included radiotherapy and nephrectomy. The receptors come from a woman between 45 and 65 years old with renal cell carcinoma.

This clone has a handful of counts. CDR3 protein: CASSFEGRTEAFF. CDR3 nucleotide sequence: TGTGCCAGCAGCTTCGAGGGAAGGACTGAAGCTTTCTTT. V usage is TRBV7-9 and J usage is TRBJ1-1; no clear D gene. V lost 3 bases to trimming and J lost 5 bases, with 10 bases between them. The CDR3 is 13 residues long. Germline V gives CDR1 SEHNR, CDR2 FQNEAQ (reference sequence).

The chain links TRBV6-1 to TRBJ1-5; D is unclear. The CDR3 has 12 amino acids. Trimming took 0 bases from V and 9 from J, leaving 6 bases between them. The germline CDR1 and CDR2 sequences are MNHNS and SASEGT. CDR3 protein: CASSEASRPQHF. In DNA form, the CDR3 reads TGTGCCAGCAGTGAAGCCAGTCGGCCCCAGCATTTT.

Written as DNA, the CDR3 is TGTGCCAGCAGCCGGGACAGCGGGTTCTATGGCTACACCTTC. The encoded protein is CASSRDSGFYGYTF. The rearrangement uses TRBV14 and TRBJ1-2; 7 nucleotides align to TRBD1. V gave up 4 bases and J gave up 4 bases; unmatched junction bases: 6. The CDR3 totals 14 residues. Germline V gene sequence: CDR1 SGHDN, CDR2 FVKESK.